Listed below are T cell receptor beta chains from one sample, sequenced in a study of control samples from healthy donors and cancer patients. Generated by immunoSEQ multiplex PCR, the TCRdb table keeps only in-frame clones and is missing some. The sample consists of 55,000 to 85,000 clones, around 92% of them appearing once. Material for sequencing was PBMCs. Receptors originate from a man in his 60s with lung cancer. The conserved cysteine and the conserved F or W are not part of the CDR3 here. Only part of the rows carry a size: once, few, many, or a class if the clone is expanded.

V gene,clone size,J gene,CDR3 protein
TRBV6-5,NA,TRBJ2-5,AGRGPGRETQY
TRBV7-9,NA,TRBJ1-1,ASTSWTGMEAF
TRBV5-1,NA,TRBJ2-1,ASSVGPSTNEQF
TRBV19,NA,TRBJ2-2,ASSMTLNTGELF
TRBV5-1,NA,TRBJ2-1,ASSTGLAGGADEQF
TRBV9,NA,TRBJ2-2,ASSAPLRGGETGELF
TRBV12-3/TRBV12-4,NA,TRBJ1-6,ASSSGSGSPLH
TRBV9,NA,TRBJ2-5,ASSAKRGATGETQY
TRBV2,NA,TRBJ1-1,ASRGQGNTEAF
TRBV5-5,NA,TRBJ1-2,ASTRGQADYGYT
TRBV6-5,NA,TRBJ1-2,ASRSGTEDGYGYT
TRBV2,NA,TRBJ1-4,ASSGTGNSGKLF
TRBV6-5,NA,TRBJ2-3,ASSYGTDTQY
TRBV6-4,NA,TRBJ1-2,ASRSDGTAGYT
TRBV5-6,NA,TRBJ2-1,ASSFPRGIYNEQF
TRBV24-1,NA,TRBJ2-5,ATSDTTGFQETQY
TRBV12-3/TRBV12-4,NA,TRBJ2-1,ASKKSSEQF
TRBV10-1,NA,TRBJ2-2,ASSENRNTGELF
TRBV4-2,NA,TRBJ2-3,ASSPQGPPQIYTQY
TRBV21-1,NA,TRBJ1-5,ASTWGYRAPQH
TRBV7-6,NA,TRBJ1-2,ASSPGPSYGYT
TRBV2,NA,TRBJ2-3,ASLELTGTDTQY
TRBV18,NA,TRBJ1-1,ASQAGTGEKFTEAF
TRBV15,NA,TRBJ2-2,ATRGGQGTATGELF
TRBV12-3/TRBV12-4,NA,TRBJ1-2,ASSEGLYGYT
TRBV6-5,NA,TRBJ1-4,ASSYSSYSGNEKLF
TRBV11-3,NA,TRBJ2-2,ASSTGQANTGELF
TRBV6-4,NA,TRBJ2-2,ASSPRIANTGELF
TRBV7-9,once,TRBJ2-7,ASSTSYEQY
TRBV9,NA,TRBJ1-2,ASSVATGGIYYGYT
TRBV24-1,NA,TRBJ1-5,ATSDLGFDQPQH
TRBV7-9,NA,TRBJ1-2,ASSLLSPYGYT
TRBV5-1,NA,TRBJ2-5,ASSLVPPPAEWETQY
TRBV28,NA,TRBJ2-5,ASSSWTELIETQY
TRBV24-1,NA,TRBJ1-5,ATNTGAGRPQH
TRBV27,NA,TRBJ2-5,ASHPGGTAQTQY
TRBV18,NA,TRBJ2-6,ASSPRQGSSGANVLT
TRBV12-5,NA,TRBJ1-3,ASGLVADGTGAFSSGNTIY
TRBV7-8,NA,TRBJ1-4,ASSLVGGGDEKLF
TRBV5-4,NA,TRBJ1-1,ASSHEGGGRDTEAF
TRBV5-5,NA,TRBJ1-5,ASSLVGSPQPQH
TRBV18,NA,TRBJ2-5,ASSPRTGQETQY
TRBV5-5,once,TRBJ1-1,ASSFFDWNTEAF
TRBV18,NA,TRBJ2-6,ASTKTGVSGANVLT
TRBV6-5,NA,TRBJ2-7,ASSSLSGYRGGEQY
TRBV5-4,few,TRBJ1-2,ASSPAWRTVYGYT
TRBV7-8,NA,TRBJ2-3,ASSLVSGSGTDTQY
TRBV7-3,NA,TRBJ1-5,ASSSTFNQPQH
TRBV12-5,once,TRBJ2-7,ASGPTLGWQY
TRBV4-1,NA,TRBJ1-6,ASSQDDEQGGSPPH
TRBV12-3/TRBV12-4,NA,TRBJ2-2,ASSLQDGIRLF
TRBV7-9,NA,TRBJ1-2,ASSFGGLGYGYT
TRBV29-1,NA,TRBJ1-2,SVERLGDRGGYT
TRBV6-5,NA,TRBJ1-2,ASSLQAPTDGYT
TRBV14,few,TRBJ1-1,ASSLAWGTEAF
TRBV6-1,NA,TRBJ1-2,ASHFAGLYGYT
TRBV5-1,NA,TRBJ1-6,ASSWGQNNSPLH
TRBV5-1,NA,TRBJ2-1,ASSRVGATSYNEQF
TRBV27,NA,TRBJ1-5,ASSRTGYSNQPQH
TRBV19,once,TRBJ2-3,ASSLGGEPNPSTDTQY